Listed below are T cell receptor beta chains from one sample, sequenced in a study of identifying expanded T cells in peripheral blood. Sequencing used immunoSEQ multiplex PCR; TCRdb keeps in-frame clones, though not all of them. The data contain 70,000 to 95,000 clones, 70% to 90% of them singletons. Source material: blood. These receptors originate from a person aged 18 to 75 in good health. Both conserved end residues are part of each CDR3. Clone size is given for some rows only: seen once, a few or many times, or a class if the clone is expanded.

v_gene	abundance	j_gene	CDR3aa
TRBV7-9	NA	TRBJ2-7	CASSLITGTGNYEQYF
TRBV2	NA	TRBJ2-7	CASSEQTGIEQYF
TRBV7-9	NA	TRBJ1-1	CASSSGAEAFF
TRBV2	NA	TRBJ2-4	CASSVLGGSRNIQYF
TRBV10-3	NA	TRBJ1-1	CAISITTGTGGTEAFF
TRBV29-1	NA	TRBJ2-7	CSVRTSGSSYEQYF
TRBV19	NA	TRBJ1-1	CASSISGVVTEAFF
TRBV5-1	NA	TRBJ1-1	CASSSQGGSTEAFF
TRBV5-6	NA	TRBJ1-3	CASSLGSGAGNTIYF
TRBV5-1	NA	TRBJ2-7	CASSFDTGLAGQQYF
TRBV6-5	NA	TRBJ1-1	CASSYSGEAFF
TRBV7-2	NA	TRBJ1-1	CASSQFLVHTGPMNTEAFF
TRBV7-9	NA	TRBJ2-3	CASTVQGANTDTQYF
TRBV30	NA	TRBJ2-7	CAWSHLDRSISYEQYF
TRBV2	NA	TRBJ2-5	CASSELTPQETQYF
TRBV30	NA	TRBJ1-2	CAWSKGTNYGYTF
TRBV9	NA	TRBJ2-7	CASSITSGSGNEQYF
TRBV5-1	NA	TRBJ2-7	CASSLRAGVDYEQYF
TRBV7-9	NA	TRBJ1-3	CASTYGTTRANTIYF
TRBV7-2	once	TRBJ1-1	CASSSRQGITEAFF
TRBV5-6	NA	TRBJ1-1	CASSPFGRENTEAFF
TRBV5-1	NA	TRBJ2-7	CASSLDPDRAISYEQYF
TRBV15	NA	TRBJ2-7	CATSRVAAGREEQYF
TRBV10-3	NA	TRBJ2-5	CAISVQGRETQYF
TRBV18	NA	TRBJ2-1	CASSGQGSYNEQFF
TRBV10-3	NA	TRBJ2-7	CAIKQGPTYEQYF
TRBV6-5	NA	TRBJ1-6	CASTTPTGGVPLHF
TRBV5-6	NA	TRBJ1-1	CASRGLRASTEAFF
TRBV29-1	NA	TRBJ2-7	CSVEEGVTGGYEQYF
TRBV5-1	NA	TRBJ2-5	CASSAGTLALGAQYF
TRBV19	few	TRBJ2-1	CASSTSDIAYNEQFF
TRBV6-4	NA	TRBJ1-2	CASSDPTFGEGYTF
TRBV6-1	NA	TRBJ2-7	CASSELVLGYEQYF
TRBV19	NA	TRBJ2-5	CASRGRAQETQYF
TRBV6-5	NA	TRBJ2-7	CASSLGQYDYEQYF
TRBV29-1	NA	TRBJ1-1	CSVEWIGSTEAFF
TRBV7-5	NA	TRBJ1-5	CVRSRTGSNQPQHF
TRBV25-1	NA	TRBJ1-1	CASSPPGVTEAFF
TRBV6-1	once	TRBJ2-7	CASSTNRPSSYEQYF
TRBV6-1	once	TRBJ1-1	CASSEVSGTARLNTEAFF
TRBV6-6	NA	TRBJ2-5	CAIGTPIAGGRETQYF
TRBV18	NA	TRBJ2-3	CASSPGQGADTQYF
TRBV7-3	NA	TRBJ2-1	CASSPSRRTYNEQFF
TRBV5-3	NA	TRBJ1-1	CARSHWTDSRGDTEAFF
TRBV11-2	once	TRBJ1-4	CASSQVGTGGGKLFF